The T cell receptor beta chain described here comes from a study of beta chain features in type 1 diabetes (dated by TCRdb to 2017 to 2018). The study in broad terms: Patients and healthy donors did not differ in mean age, gender distribution, total cell number or subset yield. A total of some 110 million sorted cells were examined across all samples, and the number of cells per subset was strongly correlated with RNA yield. In the study, TCRB repertoires of sorted circulating CD4+ T cell subsets from recently diagnosed type 1 diabetes patients were compared with those of matched healthy donors. Naive and central memory subsets were obtained from all 30 or so donors, but regulatory and stem cell-like memory subsets were isolated from only 8 patients and roughly eight healthy donors.

The study at large found these results: Type 1 diabetes patients showed a moderate but significant shortening of TCRB CDR3 length in all four CD4+ subsets. PCR may preferentially amplify shorter templates, but because patient and control samples were amplified and corrected together, any resulting skew would affect both groups equally. Because cDNA was sequenced instead of genomic DNA, activated cells with high expression could be over-represented, although the groups did not differ in activation or CD3 levels. Naive, central memory and regulatory TCRB repertoires appeared more similar among patients than among healthy donors. Because small numbers of individuals were included in the HLA sub-analyses, any influence of HLA type on TCRB rearrangement was left unresolved. Fewer insertions and more nucleotide deletions at VDJ recombination sites were observed in patients with type 1 diabetes, implying thymic rearrangement abnormalities.

A single peripheral blood draw of 95 to 150 mL on average was collected from each donor into heparinised tubes. A BD FACSAria II and a panel including CD45RO, CCR7, CD25, CD127, CD95 and CD27 were used to sort naive, central memory, regulatory and stem cell-like memory CD4+ T cells. A purity above 95% was achieved for all sorted populations. PBMCs were separated immediately by Lymphoprep density gradient centrifugation and were stained directly, without being cultured. So that batch effects would be minimized, each experiment stained and sorted samples in pairs, pairing one healthy donor with one patient. All of the isolated RNA was reverse transcribed with the High Capacity cDNA Reverse Transcription Kit, so expressed TCRB transcripts were sequenced. Deep immunoSEQ sequencing was performed on naive, central memory and regulatory T cell samples, with an average of around 3.4 million total reads per sample. Sorted cells were lysed in RLT buffer and RNA was extracted with DNase-treated RNeasy Micro or Mini kits, depending on cell number. Each cell subset was processed separately to prevent cross-contamination, with patient and healthy donor samples processed together. The immunoSEQ multiplex PCR was used to amplify TCRB sequences from cDNA, generating 87-bp fragments that spanned the CDR3 region. Sequencing of the amplicons was done on the Illumina HiSeq platform. Regarding the original processing steps: PCR bias was computationally corrected using synthetic template baselines, reads within Hamming distance 2 were collapsed, and singletons that could not be merged were discarded. Reads were aligned to IMGT to assign V, D and J genes, CDR3 length, and insertions or deletions at six rearrangement sites. Clonotype counts were normalized to sorted cell number within each subset before computing true diversity and Gini coefficients with the tcR R package. The overlap coefficient, calculated on TCRB nucleotide sequences, was used to quantify repertoire sharing. Out-of-frame TCRB sequences from naive cells were analyzed to stand in for the pre-selection repertoire. TCRdb took this table from immuneACCESS and kept in-frame rearrangements with V and J called. Such tables lack part of the clones; where checked against another copy, unresolved V genes explain under half of the gap, and the rest is unexplained. The DNA gave D and trimming, while V, J and clone size come from that table. Here the sample has some 250,000 clones; roughly a tenth occur a single time. Approximately 0.015% of the sample lies in the top ten.

V is shortened by 0 bases, J by 1 base, and the region joining them spans 10 bases. The CDR3 measures 16 amino acids from cysteine to phenylalanine. Only the CDR3 DNA stays, 48 bases, in frame from base 1. The germline V gene encodes CDR1 SGDLS and CDR2 YYNGEE. Worth noting for this clone: Its antigen has not been determined. Qualities for individual bases were not recorded, and no much larger clone is one base off.

The source material was naive CD4+ T cells from blood. The meaning of the sample's cell subset or site label: true naive CD4+ T cells. Recombination connected TRBV9 to TRBJ2-2; TRBD1 is a possible D gene, resting on 6 matching bases. The clonotype comes from a man aged 30-40 years with type 1 diabetes. The bases are TGTGCCAGCAGCGTAGCTGGGGGCCTGAACACCGGGGAGCTGTTTTTT. This is translated as CASSVAGGLNTGELFF.